The 32 T cell receptor beta chains below were found in one sample sequenced in a study of cytomegalovirus exposure and HLA in healthy donors. The study ran its PCR with 60 Vbeta and 13 Jbeta primers. Libraries were prepared by immunoSEQ multiplex PCR; TCRdb keeps only in-frame clonotypes and omits some of them. This table holds tens of thousands of clones, approximately 70% found once. Material: PBMCs. The receptors here all came from a woman between 50 and 59 years old in good health and CMV-seronegative.

This clone has a handful of counts. This sequence joins TRBV7-9 and TRBJ2-7, with D perhaps matching TRBD2 (6 bases). V lost 5 bases and J 1 base, leaving 18 bases between the germline ends. Germline CDR1 is SEHNR and CDR2 is FQNEAQ (reference sequence). CDR3 length: 16 amino acids. The CDR3 nucleotides read TGTGCCAGCAGCCTAAAGTGGGGGGAGAGTTCCTACGAGCAGTACTTC. Protein product: CASSLKWGESSYEQYF.

The chain joins TRBV7-3 to TRBJ2-1, with D possibly matching TRBD1 (5 bases). CDR1 and CDR2 from the germline V gene are SGHTA and FQGTGA. CDR3 length: 13 amino acids. Trimming cost V 1 base and J 13 bases, with 14 bases left between them. In nucleotides, the CDR3 is TGTGCCAGCAGCTTAAATCCAGGGATTGGTCAGTTCTTC. This gives the protein CASSLNPGIGQFF.

V usage is TRBV28 and J usage is TRBJ2-7; perhaps TRBD2 as D (6 bases). Germline assignment: CDR1 MDHEN and CDR2 SYDVKM. This CDR3 comprises 14 residues. V was trimmed by 9 bases and J by 3 bases, leaving 18 bases between them. The CDR3: CASQRRVPFYEQYF. The CDR3 bases are TGTGCCAGTCAGAGGAGGGTTCCTTTCTACGAGCAGTACTTC.

This chain joins TRBV19 and TRBJ1-2, with 7 bases lining up with TRBD1. Trimming at V came to 9 bases and at J to 8 bases, leaving 15 bases not matched to a gene. From germline, CDR1 is LNHDA and CDR2 SQIVND (reference sequence). The CDR3 extends over 14 amino acids. This CDR3 reads CASQTGKDVSGYTF. For the CDR3, the DNA is TGTGCCAGCCAGACAGGGAAGGATGTATCGGGCTACACCTTC.

The chain is built from TRBV5-1 and TRBJ2-5, with 7 bases lining up with TRBD1. The CDR3 contains 15 residues. Germline V gene lookup returns CDR1 SGHRS and CDR2 YFSETQ. V gave up 4 bases and J gave up 4 bases; unmatched junction bases: 10. The chain's CDR3 is CASSRTQTGIETQYF. The CDR3 DNA reads TGCGCCAGCAGCCGTACACAGACAGGGATAGAGACCCAGTACTTC.

The rearrangement joins TRBV28 to TRBJ1-5; 10 positions agree with TRBD1. CDR1 MDHEN and CDR2 SYDVKM come from the germline V gene. The CDR3 covers 15 residues. The V segment lost 5 bases and the J segment 5 bases; nucleotides outside the gene matches: 6. The CDR3 nucleotides read TGTGCCAGCAGTCTTGCCGGGACAGGGGATCAGCCCCAGCATTTT. This sequence encodes CASSLAGTGDQPQHF.

This clone has just a few counts. This sequence joins TRBV5-4 and TRBJ2-5; D not certain. CDR1 is SGHNT, CDR2 YYREEE, per germline (reference sequence). The CDR3 covers 13 residues. V shed 4 bases and J shed 2 bases, with 9 bases lying between them. DNA for the CDR3: TGTGCCAGCAGCCGAGGTTCGCAAGAGACCCAGTACTTC. It specifies CASSRGSQETQYF.

CDR3 protein: CASSLSGGVDEQYF. Written as DNA, the CDR3 is TGTGCCAGCAGCTTATCCGGGGGGGTAGACGAGCAGTACTTC. The V gene is TRBV5-4, the J gene TRBJ2-7, with 8 bases identical to TRBD2. Trimming cost V 2 bases and J 5 bases; bases outside gene matches: 6. Germline V gives CDR1 SGHNT, CDR2 YYREEE (reference sequence). This CDR3 contains 14 residues.

This sequence joins TRBV18 and TRBJ1-3; no firm D call. The V gene lost 6 bases and the J gene lost 4 bases, with 10 bases spanning the gap. CDR3 length equals 13 residues. The germline V gene has CDR1 KGHSH and CDR2 LQKENI. The CDR3 loop reads CASSQAPGNTIYF. As DNA, the CDR3 is TGTGCCAGCTCCCAGGCCCCAGGAAACACCATATATTTT. Filled out from reference TRBV18 and TRBJ1-3, the complete variable domain reads NAGVMQNPRHLVRRRGQEARLRCSPMKGHSHVYWYRQLPEEGLKFMVYLQKENIIDESGMPKERFSAEFPKEGPSILRIQQVVRGDSAAYFCASSQAPGNTIYFGEGSWLTVV.

This clone was detected a few times. The chain links TRBV11-2 to TRBJ2-1, with 9 positions matching TRBD2. The CDR3 has 16 amino acids. The junction had 11 bases not matched to a gene; V was cut back by 4 bases and J by 7 bases. Germline lookup yields CDR1 SGHAT and CDR2 FQNNGV. The CDR3 DNA sequence: TGTGCCAGCAGCTCCTCGACTAGCGGACGAACGAATGAGCAGTTCTTC. It encodes CASSSSTSGRTNEQFF.

V gene TRBV29-1 combines with J gene TRBJ1-4; the D gene is possibly TRBD1 (5 bases). Trimming pared 6 bases from V and 3 bases from J, leaving 11 bases between. Germline V gene lookup returns CDR1 SQVTM and CDR2 ANQGSEA. This CDR3 contains 13 residues. The CDR3 here is CSVGTVANEKLFF. The CDR3 nucleotides read TGCAGCGTGGGGACTGTTGCTAATGAAAAACTGTTTTTT.

This clone has only one observation. The genes are TRBV6-5 and TRBJ2-7; maybe TRBD2 (5 bases). The germline CDR1 and CDR2 sequences are MNHEY and SVGAGI. This CDR3 has 13 amino acids. V lost 2 bases to trimming and J lost 4 bases, with 9 bases between them. The CDR3 is CASSYERGYEQYF. In DNA, the CDR3 is TGTGCCAGCAGTTACGAACGGGGATACGAGCAGTACTTC.

DNA for the CDR3: TGTGCCAGCAGTGGACCCCAGGGGGTAAATACTGAAGCTTTCTTT. It specifies CASSGPQGVNTEAFF. V gene TRBV6-1 combines with J gene TRBJ1-1; 7 positions agree with TRBD1. CDR1 and CDR2 from the germline V gene are MNHNS and SASEGT. CDR3 length: 15 residues. With 4 bases clipped from V and 5 bases from J, the junction kept 10 bases outside the gene matches.

This clone was observed a handful of times. The chain carries TRBV6-1 and TRBJ2-1; no reliable D call. With 5 bases removed from V and 9 bases from J, the gap between germline ends came to 8 bases. The germline V gene has CDR1 MNHNS and CDR2 SASEGT. There are 11 residues in the CDR3. CDR3 amino acids: CASSLVFEQFF. CDR3 in DNA: TGTGCCAGCAGTCTAGTCTTTGAGCAGTTCTTC.

The chain carries TRBV29-1 and TRBJ1-3; D ambiguous. V gave up 4 bases and J gave up 1 base, with 8 bases separating them. The CDR3 spans 13 residues. Germline V gene sequence: CDR1 SQVTM, CDR2 ANQGSEA. CDR3 sequence: CSVGSLSGNTIYF. The CDR3 nucleotides read TGCAGCGTTGGTAGTTTATCTGGAAACACCATATATTTT.

The genes are TRBV5-1 and TRBJ2-5, with D tentatively TRBD2 (6 bases). The CDR3 consists of 17 residues. Germline CDR1 reads SGHRS; CDR2 reads YFSETQ. Trimming removed 0 bases from V and 0 bases from J, with 15 bases in between. CDR3 loop: CASSLGTSKRYQETQYF. CDR3 DNA: TGCGCCAGCAGCTTGGGTACTAGCAAGAGGTACCAAGAGACCCAGTACTTC.

This clone was seen more than once but under ten times. The chain joins TRBV15 to TRBJ1-2; a weak D match, TRBD1 (6 bases). CDR3 length: 14 residues. V was shortened by 4 bases and J by 8 bases, with 17 bases between the two germline ends. In germline, CDR1 is LNHNV, CDR2 YYDKDF (reference sequence). CDR3 sequence: CATSITPGTSGYTF. The CDR3, as DNA: TGTGCCACCAGCATAACTCCAGGGACATCCGGCTACACCTTC.

The chain joins TRBV18 to TRBJ2-7; 11 bases agree with TRBD2. Looked up from germline, CDR1 is KGHSH and CDR2 is LQKENI. Unmatched junction bases numbered 3, after V lost 4 bases and J lost 7 bases. There are 13 residues in the CDR3. Here the CDR3 reads CASSRGTSGEQYF. As DNA, the CDR3 is TGTGCCAGCTCACGAGGGACTAGCGGAGAGCAGTACTTC.

By share, this clone counts as medium-sized. The V call is TRBV7-3, the J call TRBJ2-5; TRBD2 is a possible D gene (5 bases). The CDR3 has 16 residues. Trimming pared 3 bases from V and 2 bases from J, leaving 16 bases between. CDR1 is SGHTA and CDR2 is FQGTGA in the germline V gene. CDR3 protein: CASSFGVRTLQETQYF. CDR3 DNA: TGTGCCAGCAGCTTCGGGGTTCGGACTCTTCAAGAGACCCAGTACTTC.

The rearrangement uses TRBV4-2 and TRBJ2-3, with 10 bases identical to TRBD1. The length of the CDR3 is 16 residues. The J segment lost 1 base and the V segment lost 2 bases, leaving 3 bases of the junction unmatched. Germline V gives CDR1 LGHNA, CDR2 YNFKEQ. CDR3 sequence (DNA): TGTGCCAGCAGCCAAACGACAGGGGGCGGCACAGATACGCAGTATTTT. Protein product: CASSQTTGGGTDTQYF.

V usage is TRBV7-9 and J usage is TRBJ1-1, with TRBD1 as a possible D gene (5 bases). This CDR3 comprises 19 residues. Germline V CDR1 and CDR2: SEHNR, FQNEAQ (reference sequence). Trimming left V 3 bases short and J 1 base short, with 24 bases between. The CDR3 here is CASSFWGLGGVGGNTEAFF. For the CDR3, the DNA is TGTGCCAGCAGCTTTTGGGGTTTGGGAGGGGTAGGAGGGAACACTGAAGCTTTCTTT.

V gene TRBV4-1 combines with J gene TRBJ2-3; 10 positions agree with TRBD2. V shed 0 bases, J shed 5 bases, and the junction held 14 bases outside the gene matches. The CDR3 sequence is 19 residues long. Germline V gene lookup returns CDR1 MGHRA and CDR2 YSYEKL. The CDR3 nucleotides are TGCGCCAGCAGCCAAGATCAAGGGGGTCTAGCGGGGGTTAAAGATACGCAGTATTTT. Its protein product is CASSQDQGGLAGVKDTQYF.

This chain uses TRBV20-1 with TRBJ1-4, with D hard to call. With 5 bases removed from V and 8 bases from J, the gap between germline ends came to 6 bases. In germline, CDR1 is DFQATT, CDR2 SNEGSKA (reference sequence). This CDR3 has 10 residues. CDR3: CSAHREKLFF. DNA for the CDR3: TGCAGTGCTCACCGGGAAAAACTGTTTTTT.

The chain links TRBV10-3 to TRBJ1-1; TRBD1 is a possible D gene (5 bases). Germline V gene lookup returns CDR1 ENHRY and CDR2 SYGVKD. Trimming cost V 1 base and J 9 bases, with 15 bases left between them. The CDR3 runs to 14 residues. Here the CDR3 DNA reads TGTGCCATCAGTGAGTTAGGGGACTCCATCAAAGCTTTCTTT. Its translation: CAISELGDSIKAFF.

The chain recombines TRBV29-1 with TRBJ1-1; weak D call: TRBD1 (6 bases). This CDR3 region has 13 residues. The ends were cut back, 4 bases at V and 3 bases at J, with 12 bases in the middle. Germline loops: CDR1 SQVTM, CDR2 ANQGSEA. CDR3 in DNA: TGCAGCGTTGTTTGGGGGCGCGACACTGAAGCTTTCTTT. Encoded protein: CSVVWGRDTEAFF.

J is TRBJ2-7 and V is TRBV28; possible D gene TRBD1, 5 bases. CDR1 is MDHEN and CDR2 is SYDVKM in the germline V gene. Trimming took off 6 bases at V and 0 bases at J, with 18 bases between the two ends. The CDR3 totals 16 residues. CDR3 sequence: CASSPRQTITSYEQYF. DNA of the CDR3: TGTGCCAGCAGCCCCAGACAGACAATTACCTCCTACGAGCAGTACTTC. The whole variable domain, remainder taken from reference TRBV28 and TRBJ2-7, is DVKVTQSSRYLVKRTGEKVFLECVQDMDHENMFWYRQDPGLGLRLIYFSYDVKMKEKGDIPEGYSVSREKKERFSLILESASTNQTSMYLCASSPRQTITSYEQYFGPGTRLTVT.

This chain connects TRBV7-6 to TRBJ1-4; D not resolved. V was clipped by 4 bases and J by 8 bases, with 20 bases between them. Germline values: CDR1 SGHVS, CDR2 FNYEAQ. This CDR3 contains 16 residues. DNA of the CDR3: TGTGCCAGCAGCTCTCCTCGGTTGGGGAGTCGGGAAAAACTGTTTTTT. Protein sequence: CASSSPRLGSREKLFF.

The V call is TRBV6-6, the J call TRBJ2-6; D ambiguous. The CDR3 consists of 15 residues. V was trimmed by 0 bases and J by 0 bases, leaving 3 bases between them. The germline V gene has CDR1 MNHNY and CDR2 SVGAGI (reference sequence). The DNA of the CDR3 is TGTGCCAGCAGTTACTCGAGCTCTGGGGCCAACGTCCTGACTTTC. It is translated as CASSYSSSGANVLTF.

The table lists this clone with a few counts. This chain uses TRBV10-3 with TRBJ1-4; D perhaps matches TRBD1 (6 bases). Between the trimmed V and J ends, which lost 6 bases and 8 bases, there was a span of 10 bases. Germline assignment: CDR1 ENHRY and CDR2 SYGVKD. The CDR3 spans 12 residues. The CDR3 loop is CAIRGHDEKLFF. The CDR3 DNA reads TGTGCCATCAGGGGACACGACGAAAAACTGTTTTTT.

The chain has TRBV5-6 and TRBJ2-4, with D possibly TRBD2 on 5 matching bases. The germline V and J ends were trimmed by 1 base and 1 base, with 6 bases remaining between them. The germline CDR1 and CDR2 sequences are SGHDT and YYEEEE. The CDR3 is made up of 14 amino acids. CDR3 residues: CASSLRGAKNIQYF. In nucleotides, the CDR3 is TGTGCCAGCAGCTTGAGAGGGGCCAAAAACATTCAGTACTTC. The full variable domain, rest sourced from reference TRBV5-6 and TRBJ2-4, is DAGVTQSPTHLIKTRGQQVTLRCSPKSGHDTVSWYQQALGQGPQFIFQYYEEEERQRGNFPDRFSGHQFPNYSSELNVNALLLGDSALYLCASSLRGAKNIQYFGAGTRLSVL.

V usage is TRBV25-1 and J usage is TRBJ2-1; perhaps TRBD2 as D (6 bases). The CDR3 loop spans 16 amino acids. V lost 2 bases to trimming and J lost 2 bases, with 13 bases between them. Germline CDR1 and CDR2: MGHDK and SYGVNS. The CDR3 DNA reads as TGTGCCAGCAGTGAACTTGGTAGCGGAACCTACAATGAGCAGTTCTTC. This sequence encodes CASSELGSGTYNEQFF.

The chain uses TRBV5-6 and TRBJ2-7; TRBD2 matches 10 bases. The trim removed 4 bases at V and 3 bases at J, leaving 4 bases unmatched. The germline gives CDR1 SGHDT, CDR2 YYEEEE. The CDR3 runs to 14 residues. The CDR3 protein is CASSPGTSVYEQYF. CDR3 nucleotides: TGTGCCAGCAGCCCGGGGACTAGCGTCTACGAGCAGTACTTC.